This T cell receptor (beta chain) emerged from a study of cytomegalovirus exposure and HLA in healthy donors. On this clone: Its target is not known.

With 3 bases clipped from V and 3 bases from J, the junction kept 8 bases outside the gene matches. In germline, CDR1 is KGHSH, CDR2 LQKENI. The CDR3 runs to 17 residues. General study points: Among TCR beta chains, those listed as cytomegalovirus-associated numbered more than 150. The study carried out a later analysis of TCR beta sequences. It associated some 15,000 of them with specific HLA alleles at a false discovery rate of 0.05. In vitro confirmation showed three CMV-associated chains to be CMV antigen specific. Being productive about 87% or about 30% of the time was typical of most TCR beta V segments in an earlier analysis.

The PCR made use of 60 Vbeta and 13 Jbeta primers. Clones were read by immunoSEQ multiplex PCR, and TCRdb kept only the in-frame ones, dropping some. The table lists 38,000 or so clones, with more than 8% in the top ten. The V gene is TRBV18, the J gene TRBJ2-2; TRBD2 aligns across 9 bases. The TCR was taken from a man between 40 and 49 years old in good health and CMV-seropositive. Sequenced sample: PBMCs. CDR3 in DNA: TGTGCCAGCTCACCGACGATAGCGGGAGTTCACACCGGGGAGCTGTTTTTT. This sequence encodes CASSPTIAGVHTGELFF.